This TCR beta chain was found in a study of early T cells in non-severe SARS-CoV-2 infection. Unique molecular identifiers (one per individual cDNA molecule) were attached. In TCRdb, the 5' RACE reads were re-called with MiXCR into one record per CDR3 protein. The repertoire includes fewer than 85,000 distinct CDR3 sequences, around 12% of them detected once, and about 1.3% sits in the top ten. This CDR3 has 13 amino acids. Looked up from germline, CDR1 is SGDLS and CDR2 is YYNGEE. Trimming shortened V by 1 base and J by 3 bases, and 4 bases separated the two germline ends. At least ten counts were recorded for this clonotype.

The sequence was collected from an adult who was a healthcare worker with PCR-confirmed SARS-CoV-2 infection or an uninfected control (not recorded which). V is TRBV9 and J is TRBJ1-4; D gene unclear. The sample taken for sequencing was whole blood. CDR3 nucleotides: TGTGCCAGCAGCGTATCCCCTAATGAAAAACTGTTTTTT. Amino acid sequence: CASSVSPNEKLFF.